The present T cell receptor (beta chain) was sequenced within a study of shared clonotypes between healthy human individuals. This clone was seen only once. Antigen specificity is unknown. Trimming cost V 2 bases and J 7 bases; bases outside gene matches: 4. In germline, CDR1 is KGHSH, CDR2 LQKENI. This CDR3 contains 14 residues. Over several immunoSEQ plates, each subset's genomic DNA was distributed in even portions. Data came from immunoSEQ multiplex PCR; TCRdb stores just in-frame clones and leaves some out. The sample holds 1.4 million to 1.5 million clones, about 96% seen once. Study-wide results and caveats: Despite large depth, rarefaction showed incomplete sorted-subset sequencing.

The sequence was obtained from a man between 25 and 39 years old in good health. This chain joins TRBV18 and TRBJ2-4, with 8 bases matching TRBD2. Input material: naive CD4+ T cells sorted from blood. Subset of the sample: CD45RA+ positively selected. The CDR3 sequence: CASSPVGGENIQYF. CDR3 bases: TGTGCCAGCTCACCAGTCGGGGGGGAGAACATTCAGTACTTC. The full variable domain, its missing parts supplied by reference TRBV18 and TRBJ2-4, is NAGVMQNPRHLVRRRGQEARLRCSPMKGHSHVYWYRQLPEEGLKFMVYLQKENIIDESGMPKERFSAEFPKEGPSILRIQQVVRGDSAAYFCASSPVGGENIQYFGAGTRLSVL.